This T cell receptor (beta chain) was sequenced in a study of radiation and T cells in renal cell carcinoma. The treatment denotes: 15 Gy SBRT to primary tumor, nephrectomy 4 weeks later. The V end lost 6 bases, the J end lost 4 bases, and 6 bases lay between the germline ends. CDR3 length equals 10 residues. Per germline, CDR1 DFQATT and CDR2 SNEGSKA (reference sequence). Method: immunoSEQ multiplex PCR; TCRdb's copy keeps in-frame clones and lacks some. The profile shows 15,000 to 20,000 clones, around 50% of them singletons. The V gene is TRBV20-1, the J gene TRBJ2-5, with unresolved D. This clonotype was obtained from a man aged 45 to 65 with renal cell carcinoma. Specimen: tumor tissue, collected from a patient whose treatment included radiotherapy and nephrectomy. As DNA, the CDR3 is TGCAGTGCACCGAGAGAGACCCAGTACTTC. Translating it yields CSAPRETQYF.